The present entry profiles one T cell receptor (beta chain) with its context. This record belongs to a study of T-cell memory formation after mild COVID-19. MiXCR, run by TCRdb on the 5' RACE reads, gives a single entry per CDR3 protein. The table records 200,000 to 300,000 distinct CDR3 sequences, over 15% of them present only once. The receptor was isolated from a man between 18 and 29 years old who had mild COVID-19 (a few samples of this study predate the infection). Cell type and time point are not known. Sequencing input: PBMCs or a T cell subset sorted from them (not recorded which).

The chain's CDR3 is CASSEQGYQSGELFF. CDR3 DNA: TGCGCCAGCAGCGAACAGGGTTATCAGAGCGGGGAGCTGTTTTTT. The chain combines TRBV5-1 with TRBJ2-2; tentatively, D is TRBD1 (6 bases). The germline V gene encodes CDR1 SGHRS and CDR2 YFSETQ. The CDR3 is made up of 15 amino acids. The V end lost 4 bases, the J end lost 7 bases, and 17 bases lay between the germline ends.